The T cell receptor (beta chain) described here comes from a study of T-cell reconstitution after alpha-beta-depleted transplantation in children. Study observations and caveats: T-cell counts and diversity at one year post-transplant came mainly from newly produced T cells.

Of note for this clonotype: No antigen is known for it.

TCRbeta library preparation incorporated unique molecular identifiers. TCRdb re-analysed the PCR reads in MiXCR, keeping a single row per CDR3 protein. The table lists roughly 570,000 distinct CDR3 sequences, approximately 30% of them singletons. The CDR3 extends over 13 amino acids. V was shortened by 3 bases and J by 5 bases, with 8 bases between the two germline ends. The germline V gene has CDR1 KGHSH and CDR2 LQKENI. V usage is TRBV18 and J usage is TRBJ1-5; no clear D. The material sequenced was PBMCs, taken before TCRalphabeta/CD19-depleted stem cell transplant. This TCR was sampled from a boy in the first two years of life with Wiskott-Aldrich syndrome, due to receive a stem cell transplant. The CDR3 reads CASSPSRDQPQHF. DNA of the CDR3: TGTGCCAGCTCACCGTCCCGAGATCAGCCCCAGCATTTT.